Given below is one T cell receptor beta chain in context. The data were obtained in a study of T-cell reconstitution after alpha-beta-depleted transplantation in children. TCRbeta library construction was performed incorporating unique molecular identifiers. TCRdb re-called the PCR reads through MiXCR, storing one row per CDR3 protein. The table records hundreds of thousands of distinct CDR3 sequences, 9.5% to 15% of them present only once. The starting material was PBMCs from the stem cell graft donor, obtained from the stem cell graft. This sequence was found in a human donor who donated a stem cell graft to a child with combined immunodeficiency.

CDR3 region: CASSLATVGSSEQFF. As DNA, the CDR3 is TGTGCCAGCAGCTTAGCGACCGTTGGGAGTTCTGAGCAGTTCTTC. J is TRBJ2-1 and V is TRBV7-8; a weak D match, TRBD2 (5 bases). V shed 0 bases and J shed 9 bases, with 15 bases lying between them. The V gene's germline CDR1 is SGHVS and CDR2 FQNEAQ. This CDR3 has 15 amino acids.